This T cell receptor (beta chain) was recovered during a study of shared clonotypes between healthy human individuals. V lost 8 bases, J lost 4 bases, and 17 bases lay in between. Germline-derived CDR1 and CDR2 are SEHNR and FQNEAQ (reference sequence). The CDR3 consists of 14 residues. Unsorted samples, those not sorted, used approximately 100 million PBMCs for genomic DNA. The assay was immunoSEQ multiplex PCR, and TCRdb's table has in-frame clones only and misses some. The table shows some 470,000 clones, with 75% to 85% occurring only once. A note on this clone: The antigen is not known.

Notes on the study in general: It was only blood that was sampled, and tissue repertoires likely differ.

The rearrangement uses TRBV7-9 and TRBJ2-5; D is possibly TRBD1 (5 bases). The source of this sequence is a woman in her forties in good health. Some clones in this sample may be carry-over from other donors' samples. Sequenced: PBMCs. CDR3 DNA sequence: TGTGCCAGCGGAAACACGGAAGGGGCAGAGACCCAGTACTTC. Translated, it gives CASGNTEGAETQYF.